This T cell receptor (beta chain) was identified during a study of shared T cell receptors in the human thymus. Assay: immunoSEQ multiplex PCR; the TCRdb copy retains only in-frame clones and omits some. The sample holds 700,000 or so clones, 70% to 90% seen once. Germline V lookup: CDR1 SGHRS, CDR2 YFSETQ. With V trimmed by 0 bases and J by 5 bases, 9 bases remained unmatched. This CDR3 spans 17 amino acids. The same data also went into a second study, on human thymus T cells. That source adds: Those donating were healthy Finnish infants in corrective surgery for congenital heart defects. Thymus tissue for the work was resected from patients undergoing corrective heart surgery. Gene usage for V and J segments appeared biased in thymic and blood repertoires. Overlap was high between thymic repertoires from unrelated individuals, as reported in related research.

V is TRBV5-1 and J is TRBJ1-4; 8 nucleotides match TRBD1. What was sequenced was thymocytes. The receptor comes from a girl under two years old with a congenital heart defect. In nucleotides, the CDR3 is TGCGCCAGCAGCTTGGCCCAGGGGGCCGACTACAATGAAAAACTGTTTTTT. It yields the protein CASSLAQGADYNEKLFF.